What follows are 30 T cell receptor beta chains derived from one specimen sequenced in a study of shared clonotypes between healthy human individuals. Assay used: immunoSEQ multiplex PCR; TCRdb lists only in-frame clones, some missing. This sample has 2 million to 3 million clones, with under 95% found just once. Sequencing was carried out using naive CD4+ T cells from PBMCs. Noted subset: CD45RA+ positively selected. Receptors were obtained from a man aged 18 to 35 in good health. Some clones in this sample may be carry-over from other donors' samples.

The chain is built from TRBV7-9 and TRBJ1-1; a possible D gene is TRBD1 (6 bases). V dropped 6 bases and J dropped 3 bases, with 14 bases sitting between them. The germline V gene has CDR1 SEHNR and CDR2 FQNEAQ (reference sequence). The CDR3 has 14 amino acids. The DNA for the CDR3 is TGTGCCAGCAGGGACAGTCGGCTGTACACTGAAGCTTTCTTT. As protein: CASRDSRLYTEAFF.

V and J are TRBV4-1 and TRBJ1-1; no reliable D call. Germline CDR1 is MGHRA and CDR2 is YSYEKL. Trimming left V 0 bases short and J 1 base short, with 9 bases between. The CDR3 length is 15 residues. The CDR3 DNA sequence: TGCGCCAGCAGCCAAGATCCCTTTTCGAACACTGAAGCTTTCTTT. This encodes CASSQDPFSNTEAFF.

The V call is TRBV5-8, the J call TRBJ1-5; D is ambiguous. Trimming shortened V by 2 bases and J by 3 bases, and 12 bases separated the two germline ends. Germline CDR1 reads SGHTS; CDR2 reads YDEGEE. This CDR3 is built from 15 residues. The CDR3 here is CASSLGFRSNQPQHF. DNA of the CDR3: TGTGCCAGCAGCTTAGGGTTCCGCTCCAATCAGCCCCAGCATTTT.

This chain joins TRBV27 and TRBJ2-1, with D unresolved. Deletions cut 5 bases from V and 0 bases from J, with 8 bases between. The CDR3 has 14 amino acids. Germline V gives CDR1 MNHEY, CDR2 SMNVEV (reference sequence). CDR3 residues: CASSRLGSYNEQFF. DNA for the CDR3: TGTGCCAGCAGTCGATTGGGCTCCTACAATGAGCAGTTCTTC.

On this clone itself: The identical CDR3 is also encoded by other nucleotide sequences in the sample. This rearrangement joins TRBV10-3 to TRBJ2-1; D ambiguous. CDR1 is ENHRY, CDR2 SYGVKD, per germline. The V end was cut by 3 bases, the J end by 4 bases, with 1 base between. There are 11 residues in the CDR3. In DNA form, the CDR3 reads TGTGCCATCAGTGAATACAATGAGCAGTTCTTC. It is translated as CAISEYNEQFF.

The chain is built from TRBV27 and TRBJ2-1; D gene unclear. There are 14 residues in the CDR3. Germline V lookup: CDR1 MNHEY, CDR2 SMNVEV (reference sequence). V lost 5 bases to trimming and J lost 3 bases, with 11 bases between them. CDR3: CASSDDAHYNEQFF. CDR3 nucleotides: TGTGCCAGCAGTGACGACGCACACTACAATGAGCAGTTCTTC.

For the CDR3, the DNA is TGTGCCAGCAGCTTGGACCCTTACAGCGCCATGAACACTGAAGCTTTCTTT. Protein sequence: CASSLDPYSAMNTEAFF. V usage is TRBV5-6 and J usage is TRBJ1-1; no firm D call. V lost 0 bases and J lost 0, with 15 bases in between. CDR1 is SGHDT, CDR2 YYEEEE, per germline. The CDR3 contains 17 residues.

The chain has TRBV5-1 and TRBJ2-1, with D possibly TRBD1 on 5 matching bases. The CDR3 loop spans 15 amino acids. V was cut by 4 bases and J by 2 bases, with 13 bases left in between. Per germline, CDR1 SGHRS and CDR2 YFSETQ. CDR3 residues: CASSDADSTYNEQFF. CDR3 coding DNA: TGCGCCAGCAGCGATGCCGACAGTACCTACAATGAGCAGTTCTTC.

The genes are TRBV10-3 and TRBJ1-6; the match to TRBD1 covers 11 bases. From germline, CDR1 is ENHRY and CDR2 SYGVKD. This CDR3 is built from 16 residues. The J segment lost 10 bases and the V segment lost 2 bases, leaving 7 bases of the junction unmatched. DNA for the CDR3: TGTGCCATCAGTGAGAGGACAGGGGGCGCTTACTCACCCCTCCACTTT. This codes for CAISERTGGAYSPLHF.

The chain links TRBV28 to TRBJ2-1; tentative D call: TRBD1 (6 bases). The germline V and J ends were trimmed by 6 bases and 6 bases, with 12 bases remaining between them. Germline loops: CDR1 MDHEN, CDR2 SYDVKM. The CDR3 is made up of 13 amino acids. In nucleotides, the CDR3 is TGTGCCAGCAGGACGGACAGAGTCAATGAGCAGTTCTTC. Its translation is CASRTDRVNEQFF.

V is TRBV4-1 and J is TRBJ2-2; possible D gene TRBD1, 6 bases. CDR1 MGHRA and CDR2 YSYEKL come from the germline V gene. This CDR3 has 14 residues. Trimming stripped 4 bases from V and 1 base from J, with 7 bases between. CDR3 loop: CASSPGQNTGELFF. The CDR3 DNA follows: TGCGCCAGCAGCCCGGGACAGAACACCGGGGAGCTGTTTTTT.

As to this clone: This same CDR3 is encoded by further DNA sequences in the sample. The chain has TRBV5-1 and TRBJ2-7; 8 positions match TRBD1. Germline CDR1 reads SGHRS; CDR2 reads YFSETQ. V shed 4 bases, J shed 6 bases, and the junction held 9 bases outside the gene matches. The CDR3 consists of 14 residues. This CDR3 is CASSPGQGGSEQYF. CDR3 DNA: TGCGCCAGCAGCCCAGGACAGGGTGGGTCCGAGCAGTACTTC. Full variable domain (rest looked up from reference TRBV5-1 and TRBJ2-7): KAGVTQTPRYLIKTRGQQVTLSCSPISGHRSVSWYQQTPGQGLQFLFEYFSETQRNKGNFPGRFSGRQFSNSRSEMNVSTLELGDSALYLCASSPGQGGSEQYFGPGTRLTVT.

This clone was observed a handful of times. This chain uses TRBV2 with TRBJ1-1; D possibly corresponds to TRBD1 (5 bases). This CDR3 spans 13 amino acids. Trimming took off 6 bases at V and 2 bases at J, with 10 bases between the two ends. Germline V gives CDR1 SNHLY, CDR2 FYNNEI. The CDR3 protein is CASRYDSNTEAFF. The CDR3 region has the DNA TGTGCCAGCAGATACGACAGCAACACTGAAGCTTTCTTT.

V usage is TRBV7-8 and J usage is TRBJ1-2, with D tentatively TRBD1 (5 bases). The CDR3 extends over 15 amino acids. CDR1 and CDR2 from the germline V gene are SGHVS and FQNEAQ. V lost 1 base to trimming and J lost 8 bases, with 17 bases between them. The CDR3 loop is CASSLGAGLPVGYTF. The CDR3 bases are TGTGCCAGCAGCTTAGGGGCAGGGCTCCCTGTGGGCTACACCTTC.

V and J are TRBV5-5 and TRBJ1-4; D ambiguous. Trimming pared 0 bases from V and 4 bases from J, leaving 7 bases between. This CDR3 is built from 14 residues. Looked up from germline, CDR1 is SGHKS and CDR2 is YYEKEE (reference sequence). This chain's CDR3 is CASSLGGLNEKLFF. In nucleotides, the CDR3 is TGTGCCAGCAGCTTGGGAGGGCTTAATGAAAAACTGTTTTTT.

The chain links TRBV25-1 to TRBJ2-5; possible D gene TRBD2, 6 bases. This CDR3 region has 15 residues. The V gene's germline CDR1 is MGHDK and CDR2 SYGVNS. V lost 8 bases and J lost 2, with 18 bases in between. CDR3 DNA: TGTGCCAGCTCCGAAGGAGGGCCGAGTCAAGAGACCCAGTACTTC. Encoded protein: CASSEGGPSQETQYF. The complete variable domain, with remaining parts taken from reference TRBV25-1 and TRBJ2-5, reads EADIYQTPRYLVIGTGKKITLECSQTMGHDKMYWYQQDPGMELHLIHYSYGVNSTEKGDLSSESTVSRIRTEHFPLTLESARPSHTSQYLCASSEGGPSQETQYFGPGTRLLVL.

V and J are TRBV7-9 and TRBJ2-5; TRBD1 matches at 8 bases. The J call may be incorrect, as the DNA end agrees better with TRBJ2-7. Germline lookup yields CDR1 SEHNR and CDR2 FQNEAQ (reference sequence). The CDR3 contains 13 residues. The chain's CDR3 is CASSYQGANEQYF. The CDR3 region has the DNA TGTGCCAGCAGCTACCAGGGGGCAAACGAGCAGTACTTC.

This sequence joins TRBV7-9 and TRBJ2-1; 11 bases are a match to TRBD2. The CDR3 runs 15 residues. Germline loops: CDR1 SEHNR, CDR2 FQNEAQ (reference sequence). The trim removed 5 bases at V and 7 bases at J, leaving 7 bases unmatched. CDR3 sequence (DNA): TGTGCCAGCAGCCCCGTTAGCGGGAGGGGGAATGAGCAGTTCTTC. Protein sequence: CASSPVSGRGNEQFF.

The V gene is TRBV11-3, the J gene TRBJ2-3; 7 bases agree with TRBD2. CDR3 size: 14 residues. The germline CDR1 and CDR2 sequences are SGHNT and YENEEA. J was trimmed by 5 bases and V by 8 bases; bases with no gene match: 10. This chain's CDR3 is CASASGGSVDTQYF. CDR3 nucleotide sequence: TGTGCCAGCGCCTCGGGAGGCTCAGTAGATACGCAGTATTTT.

The chain carries TRBV6-6 and TRBJ2-7, with D hard to call. CDR1 and CDR2 from the germline V gene are MNHNY and SVGAGI (reference sequence). Trimming left V 1 base short and J 1 base short, with 11 bases between. CDR3 length: 15 residues. The CDR3 DNA reads TGTGCCAGCAGTTACTTAAGGGCACAGTCCTACGAGCAGTACTTC. Its protein product is CASSYLRAQSYEQYF.

The gene calls are TRBV18 and TRBJ1-2; no clear D gene. V lost 3 bases and J 4 bases, leaving 15 bases between the germline ends. The CDR3 has 15 residues. Per the germline V gene, CDR1 is KGHSH and CDR2 is LQKENI. This chain's CDR3 is CASSPSGAQSYGYTF. DNA of the CDR3: TGTGCCAGCTCACCTTCGGGTGCACAGTCCTATGGCTACACCTTC.

The gene calls are TRBV27 and TRBJ2-1; 9 bases align to TRBD2. The CDR3 extends over 15 amino acids. V was pared by 2 bases and J by 4 bases, with 3 bases of the junction left unmatched. Germline CDR1 MNHEY, CDR2 SMNVEV (reference sequence). CDR3 DNA sequence: TGTGCCAGCAGTTTAGGACTAGCGACGTACAATGAGCAGTTCTTC. Translation: CASSLGLATYNEQFF.

This clone appeared once. The chain is built from TRBV28 and TRBJ2-1; 10 nucleotides align to TRBD1. The ends lost 7 bases at V and 7 bases at J; junction bases unmatched: 7. The CDR3 covers 14 residues. Germline CDR1 reads MDHEN; CDR2 reads SYDVKM. The CDR3: CASIPGQGRNEQFF. DNA for the CDR3: TGTGCCAGCATCCCGGGACAGGGGAGGAATGAGCAGTTCTTC.

The chain is built from TRBV29-1 and TRBJ2-1, with D perhaps assigned TRBD1 or TRBD2 (7 bases each). CDR3 length: 15 amino acids. Trimming removed 8 bases from V and 5 bases from J, with 22 bases in between. In germline, CDR1 is SQVTM, CDR2 ANQGSEA. The DNA for the CDR3 is TGCAGCCCAGGGGGGAGGGACAGCGAAAACAATGAGCAGTTCTTC. It translates to CSPGGRDSENNEQFF.

CDR3 sequence reads: CASSFGLLTGELFF. The DNA for the CDR3 is TGTGCCAGCAGTTTCGGACTCTTGACCGGGGAGCTGTTTTTT. The chain employs TRBV28 and TRBJ2-2; tentatively, D is TRBD2 (5 bases). CDR1 is MDHEN, CDR2 SYDVKM, per germline. The CDR3 runs 14 residues. V lost 3 bases, J lost 5 bases, and 10 bases lay in between.

This chain joins TRBV6-1 and TRBJ2-1; TRBD2 might be the D (7 bases). The CDR3 sequence is 14 residues long. Trimming took off 7 bases at V and 9 bases at J, with 19 bases between the two ends. Germline V gene lookup returns CDR1 MNHNS and CDR2 SASEGT. CDR3 sequence reads: CASKFDQGRVEQFF. The CDR3 region has the DNA TGTGCCAGCAAATTTGACCAGGGGAGGGTTGAGCAGTTCTTC.

In this sample, this clone turned up once. The V and J genes are TRBV21-1 and TRBJ2-7; TRBD2 reflects the table's D call only, with no check against the DNA. TRBV21-1 is deemed a pseudogene. The CDR3 length is 18 residues. Here the CDR3 reads CASSKVTSGSSTSYEQYF. CDR3 DNA sequence: TGTGCCAGCAGCAAAGTGACTAGCGGGAGTTCCACCTCCTACGAGCAGTACTTC.

CDR3 amino acids: CASSLGGGALNTDTQYF. The CDR3 DNA reads as TGTGCCAGCAGTTTGGGTGGGGGGGCATTAAACACAGATACGCAGTATTTT. The J gene is TRBJ2-3, the V gene TRBV4-2; perhaps TRBD2 as D (7 bases). CDR3 length: 17 amino acids. CDR1 and CDR2 (germline): LGHNA, YNFKEQ. With 6 bases removed from V and 2 bases from J, the gap between germline ends came to 21 bases.

V is TRBV18 and J is TRBJ2-2; 10 bases map to TRBD2. This CDR3 has 16 amino acids. The germline V gene encodes CDR1 KGHSH and CDR2 LQKENI. Trimming took 5 bases from V and 7 from J; bases not matched to a gene: 10. The CDR3 here is CASSSKAGGPVGELFF. The CDR3 DNA is TGTGCCAGCTCATCAAAAGCGGGAGGGCCTGTCGGGGAGCTGTTTTTT.

V gene TRBV6-6 combines with J gene TRBJ1-1; 9 bases agree with TRBD1. Per the germline V gene, CDR1 is MNHNY and CDR2 is SVGAGI (reference sequence). The CDR3 runs to 14 residues. The V segment lost 8 bases and the J segment 12 bases; nucleotides outside the gene matches: 16. CDR3 bases: TGTGCCAGCGACAAAACCCGGGACAGGGAAGTTTCTTTCTTT. Translated, it gives CASDKTRDREVSFF.